Here is one T cell receptor beta chain with its context. The antigen is unknown. The CDR3 has 14 residues. CDR1 is LNHNV, CDR2 YYDKDF, per germline (reference sequence). For the second PCR, which ran for about 6 to 11 cycles, a sample-barcoded 5' primer and a J-beta primer mix were used. MiXCR, run by TCRdb on the 5' RACE reads, gives a single entry per CDR3 protein. The profile covers 1,500,000 or so distinct CDR3 sequences, with roughly 59% appearing a single time and about 6.7% taken by the ten largest. The record originates from a study of blood T cells in healthy people across ages. The study's findings and limits: Considered underestimates were the diversity estimates obtained from one million T cells. PBMCs left unsorted prevented a conclusive naive versus antigen-experienced comparison.

Researchers report isolating at least 6.5 million PBMCs per sample. The chain recombines TRBV15 with TRBJ2-7; the match to TRBD1 covers 10 bases. The better agreement between TRBJ2-5 and the DNA end casts doubt on the J call. The sample taken for sequencing was blood. The TCR comes from a man between 18 and 29 years old in good health. The CDR3: CATSLGQGQETQYF. The CDR3 nucleotides read TGTGCCACCAGCTTGGGACAGGGGCAAGAGACCCAGTACTTC.